This TCR beta chain was sequenced in a study of cytomegalovirus exposure and HLA in healthy donors. Study background: Clustering assigned 70% to 90% of the approximately 390 genotyped donors to the Caucasian-associated ancestry cluster.

Whole-study findings and limits: A previous analysis found most TCR beta V segments productive roughly 90% or roughly 30% of the time. Overall, roughly 170 TCR beta chains were annotated as cytomegalovirus-associated.

Points on this clone: The target antigen is unknown.

Both 60 Vbeta primers and 13 Jbeta primers went into the PCR. In the original workflow: Later, roughly 80 million unique TCR beta chains were counted in an analysis, and approximately 9.9 million of them were shared. Produced via immunoSEQ multiplex PCR; TCRdb's table is partial and in-frame only. V and J calls and clone size are those listed in that table; D and trimming were worked out from the DNA. The sample contains about 180,000 clones, 76% of which appear only once. V was trimmed by 2 bases and J by 8 bases, leaving 9 bases between them. CDR1 and CDR2 from the germline V gene are MDHEN and SYDVKM. This CDR3 spans 12 amino acids.

Sequencing was done on a sample of PBMCs. The clonotype was recovered from a man aged 18 to 35 in good health and CMV-seronegative. This chain links TRBV28 with TRBJ1-2, with TRBD1 as a possible D gene (5 bases). The CDR3 loop reads CASSLRGGGYTF. DNA for the CDR3: TGTGCCAGCAGTTTAAGGGGAGGAGGCTACACCTTC.